The clone carrying this TCR beta chain turned up a few times. This sample is drawn from a study of T cell repertoires in aging, cancer and after chemotherapy. Study-level information: The full dataset contained 9.1 million or so TCR reads.

TCR beta rearrangements were amplified from peripheral blood genomic DNA. Rearranged V-D-J TRB sequences were amplified with a mixed TRB-A/B primer pool. From the multiplex PCR reads, TCRdb called clonotypes with MiXCR, one entry per CDR3 protein. This table holds more than 10,000 distinct CDR3 sequences, approximately 22% found once. J lost 3 bases, V lost 4 bases, and 12 bases had no gene match. The CDR3 covers 17 residues. CDR1 is SGHNT and CDR2 is YYREEE in the germline V gene (reference sequence). Sequencing used blood. V and J are TRBV5-4 and TRBJ2-2; 7 bases fit TRBD2. This TCR was recovered from a human donor in good health. The CDR3 DNA sequence: TGTGCCAGCAGCCACAGAATACTAGCGTCGGACACCGGGGAGCTGTTTTTT. Protein product: CASSHRILASDTGELFF.